Listed below are T cell receptor beta chains from one sample, sequenced in a study of blood T cell repertoires in COVID-19. Assay used: immunoSEQ multiplex PCR; TCRdb lists only in-frame clones, some missing. The table records about 430,000 clones, approximately 90% of them present only once. The sequenced sample was PBMCs or T cells enriched from blood (not recorded which). The receptors come from a woman in her thirties with acute COVID-19. Each CDR3 is given with its conserved first and last residue. Each record gives: CDR3 protein, CDR3 DNA, clone size, J gene, D gene, V gene. A D gene is named only where the DNA matches it firmly. Clone size is shown for a subset of rows, as once, few, many or a class of expanded clone.

CDR3: CATSDLRDGGNEQYF
DNA: TGTGCCACCAGTGACTTACGGGACGGGGGGAACGAGCAGTACTTC
size: .
J: TRBJ2-7
D: TRBD2
V: TRBV24-1

CDR3: CASSYSIRPGRTEAFF
DNA: TGTGCCAGCAGTTACTCGATTAGGCCAGGTAGGACTGAAGCTTTCTTT
size: .
J: TRBJ1-1
D: .
V: TRBV6-5

CDR3: CASSPSTAGELFF
DNA: TGTGCCAGCAGCCCTTCGACAGCCGGGGAGCTGTTTTTT
size: few
J: TRBJ2-2
D: .
V: TRBV3-1/TRBV3-2

CDR3: CASSQVVVPGELFF
DNA: TGCGCCAGCAGCCAAGTAGTGGTCCCCGGGGAGCTGTTTTTT
size: .
J: TRBJ2-2
D: .
V: TRBV4-3

CDR3: CASSPGHTGGNEQFF
DNA: TGTGCCAGCAGCCCGGGACACACCGGGGGGAATGAGCAGTTCTTC
size: .
J: TRBJ2-1
D: .
V: TRBV11-1

CDR3: CSVVSWTGAPLSTDTQYF
DNA: TGCAGCGTTGTTTCCTGGACAGGGGCCCCCCTTAGCACAGATACGCAGTATTTT
size: .
J: TRBJ2-3
D: TRBD1
V: TRBV29-1

CDR3: CASSQGRQSYNSPLHF
DNA: TGTGCCAGCAGCCAAGGCAGACAGAGTTATAATTCACCCCTCCACTTT
size: .
J: TRBJ1-6
D: .
V: TRBV14

CDR3: CASSLARRGQGNYGYTF
DNA: TGTGCCAGCAGCTTAGCCAGGAGGGGACAGGGGAACTATGGCTACACCTTC
size: .
J: TRBJ1-2
D: TRBD1
V: TRBV7-8

CDR3: CASSYTTGYTF
DNA: TGTGCCAGCAGCTACACCACCGGCTACACCTTC
size: .
J: TRBJ1-2
D: .
V: TRBV5-6

CDR3: CASSLDRARTDTQYF
DNA: TGCGCCAGCAGCTTGGACAGGGCGAGAACAGATACGCAGTATTTT
size: .
J: TRBJ2-3
D: .
V: TRBV5-1

CDR3: CASSLGGFNNEQFF
DNA: TGCGCCAGCAGCTTAGGGGGCTTCAACAATGAGCAGTTCTTC
size: once
J: TRBJ2-1
D: TRBD1
V: TRBV5-1

CDR3: CASSLGHLNTEAFF
DNA: TGTGCCAGCAGCCTTGGACATTTGAACACTGAAGCTTTCTTT
size: .
J: TRBJ1-1
D: .
V: TRBV7-8

CDR3: CASSWPTAGSNTEAFF
DNA: TGTGCCAGCAGTTGGCCGACGGCAGGGTCGAACACTGAAGCTTTCTTT
size: .
J: TRBJ1-1
D: .
V: TRBV6-2/TRBV6-3

CDR3: CASSQDSGQPHHMQPQHF
DNA: TGCGCCAGCAGCCAAGATTCGGGACAGCCCCACCATATGCAGCCCCAGCATTTT
size: .
J: TRBJ1-5
D: TRBD1
V: TRBV4-1

CDR3: CAGSPPGQGAYNEQFF
DNA: TGTGCCGGCAGTCCTCCGGGACAGGGGGCCTACAATGAGCAGTTCTTC
size: .
J: TRBJ2-1
D: TRBD1
V: TRBV28

CDR3: CASREQVINQPQHF
DNA: TGTGCCAGCAGGGAACAGGTGATCAATCAGCCCCAGCATTTT
size: .
J: TRBJ1-5
D: .
V: TRBV2

CDR3: CASSVGTPDTQYF
DNA: TGTGCCAGCAGCGTCGGGACTCCAGATACGCAGTATTTT
size: .
J: TRBJ2-3
D: .
V: TRBV7-2

CDR3: CASSNRGNSPLHF
DNA: TGTGCCAGTAGTAACAGGGGTAATTCACCCCTCCACTTT
size: .
J: TRBJ1-6
D: TRBD1
V: TRBV19

CDR3: CAISDENYGYTF
DNA: TGTGCCATCAGTGATGAGAACTATGGCTACACCTTC
size: .
J: TRBJ1-2
D: .
V: TRBV10-3

CDR3: CASSLGAGDSYEQYF
DNA: TGTGCCAGCAGCTTAGGGGCAGGGGACTCCTACGAGCAGTACTTC
size: .
J: TRBJ2-7
D: .
V: TRBV7-6